This T cell receptor (beta chain) was identified in a study of blood T cells in healthy people across ages. Study details: Template-switching capture recovered about one barcoded beta molecule per two T cells.

Primers used in a second PCR of roughly 6 to 12 cycles were a sample-barcoded 5' primer and a J-beta primer mix. Every cDNA molecule bore a tag from a template-switch adaptor containing 12 random nucleotides. TCRdb re-analysed the 5' RACE reads in MiXCR, keeping a single row per CDR3 protein. The sample lists some 1 million distinct CDR3 sequences, 45% occurring once. Study conclusions and caveats: A roughly linear age-dependent decrease characterized TCR beta diversity per million T cells. The CMV status of each donor remained undetermined, and this could have confounded shifts in expanded clonotypes.

This clonotype was observed a handful of times. Antigen: not known. This CDR3 is built from 14 residues. Germline assignment: CDR1 SGHVS and CDR2 FQNEAQ. V lost 5 bases and J lost 5, with 16 bases in between. The J gene is TRBJ2-7, the V gene TRBV7-8, with D possibly TRBD2 on 6 matching bases. The source material was blood. This clonotype was obtained from a woman between 55 and 75 years old in good health. The CDR3 DNA follows: TGTGCCAGCAGCCCCGCTAGAGGAGGGCACGAGCAGTACTTC. Encoded protein: CASSPARGGHEQYF.